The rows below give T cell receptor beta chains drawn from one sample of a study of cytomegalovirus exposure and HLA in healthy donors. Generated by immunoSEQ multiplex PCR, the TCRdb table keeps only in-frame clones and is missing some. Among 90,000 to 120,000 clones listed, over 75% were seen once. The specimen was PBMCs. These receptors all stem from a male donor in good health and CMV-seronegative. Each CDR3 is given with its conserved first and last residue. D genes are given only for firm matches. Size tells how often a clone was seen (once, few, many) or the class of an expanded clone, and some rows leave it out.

CDR3 DNA: TGTGCCAGCAGCCCCAGGGATTTTAACTATGGCTACACCTTC
CDR3 protein: CASSPRDFNYGYTF
D gene: NA
V gene: TRBV6-5
J gene: TRBJ1-2
clone size: NA

CDR3 DNA: TGCGCCAGCAGCTCTGAGTGGTCTATGAACACTGAAGCTTTCTTT
CDR3 protein: CASSSEWSMNTEAFF
D gene: NA
V gene: TRBV5-1
J gene: TRBJ1-1
clone size: NA

CDR3 DNA: TGTGCCAGCTCACCACGGGAGGGCCAGGTGTACAATGAGCAGTTCTTC
CDR3 protein: CASSPREGQVYNEQFF
D gene: TRBD2
V gene: TRBV18
J gene: TRBJ2-1
clone size: NA

CDR3 DNA: TGCGCCAGCAGCTTGGTTAGCCTAGTTAACACCGGGGAGCTGTTTTTT
CDR3 protein: CASSLVSLVNTGELFF
D gene: NA
V gene: TRBV5-1
J gene: TRBJ2-2
clone size: few

CDR3 DNA: TGTGCCATCAGTGAGCTGGCTAGCGGGAAGAACACCGGGGAGCTGTTTTTT
CDR3 protein: CAISELASGKNTGELFF
D gene: TRBD2
V gene: TRBV10-3
J gene: TRBJ2-2
clone size: NA

CDR3 DNA: TGTGCCATCGGAACGACGCGACTAGCGGGATCCTACGAGCAGTACTTC
CDR3 protein: CAIGTTRLAGSYEQYF
D gene: TRBD2
V gene: TRBV10-3
J gene: TRBJ2-7
clone size: NA

CDR3 DNA: TGTGCCAGCAGTTACAAGGGCCCGGGAGTCTACGAGCAGTACTTC
CDR3 protein: CASSYKGPGVYEQYF
D gene: NA
V gene: TRBV6-6
J gene: TRBJ2-7
clone size: NA

CDR3 DNA: TGTGCCAGCAGCTCAATAGGCGGGAAGTCTAACCACGAGCAGTACTTC
CDR3 protein: CASSSIGGKSNHEQYF
D gene: NA
V gene: TRBV11-2
J gene: TRBJ2-7
clone size: few

CDR3 DNA: TGTGCCAGTAGTGAGATCCGGGACAACTTGTACCAAGAGACCCAGTACTTC
CDR3 protein: CASSEIRDNLYQETQYF
D gene: NA
V gene: TRBV19
J gene: TRBJ2-5
clone size: NA

CDR3 DNA: TGTGCCAGTAGTACTGGTAGCGGGAGATACGAGCAGTACTTC
CDR3 protein: CASSTGSGRYEQYF
D gene: TRBD2
V gene: TRBV19
J gene: TRBJ2-7
clone size: NA

CDR3 DNA: TGTGCCAGCAGTATTGTGGACAGGTTGAACACTGAAGCTTTCTTT
CDR3 protein: CASSIVDRLNTEAFF
D gene: TRBD1
V gene: TRBV5-6
J gene: TRBJ1-1
clone size: NA

CDR3 DNA: TGCGCCAGCAGCTTGACAGAGTCTACCTACAATGAGCAGTTCTTC
CDR3 protein: CASSLTESTYNEQFF
D gene: NA
V gene: TRBV5-1
J gene: TRBJ2-1
clone size: NA

CDR3 DNA: TGTGCCCTAGATTTAGCGGGAAACGCCTACGAGCAGTACTTC
CDR3 protein: CALDLAGNAYEQYF
D gene: TRBD2
V gene: TRBV6-1
J gene: TRBJ2-7
clone size: NA

CDR3 DNA: TGTGCCAGCCTTTCAAGTCTGGGGCCCTCCTACAATGAGCAGTTCTTC
CDR3 protein: CASLSSLGPSYNEQFF
D gene: NA
V gene: TRBV27
J gene: TRBJ2-1
clone size: NA

CDR3 DNA: TGTGCCAGCAGTGGGGCAGGGGGCATCACAGATACGCAGTATTTT
CDR3 protein: CASSGAGGITDTQYF
D gene: TRBD1
V gene: TRBV25-1
J gene: TRBJ2-3
clone size: NA

CDR3 DNA: TGTGCCAGCACCCGCCTAGCGGAATCCTACGAGCAGTACTTC
CDR3 protein: CASTRLAESYEQYF
D gene: TRBD2
V gene: TRBV7-2
J gene: TRBJ2-7
clone size: few